This T cell receptor beta chain stems from a study of blood T cell repertoires in COVID-19. Assay used: immunoSEQ multiplex PCR; TCRdb lists only in-frame clones, some missing. Altogether some 110,000 clones are present, roughly 85% being singletons, with the ten largest covering about 4.5%. The CDR3 is 15 amino acids. Germline V gene sequence: CDR1 LNHDA, CDR2 SQIVND (reference sequence). J gave up 4 bases and V 7 bases, and 11 bases lay outside the gene matches. This chain links TRBV19 with TRBJ1-1; the match to TRBD1 covers 8 bases. This TCR was sampled from a man in his forties with acute or convalescent COVID-19. Material: peripheral blood. CDR3 residues: CASKIQGALSTEAFF. The CDR3 region has the DNA TGTGCCAGTAAGATCCAGGGGGCTTTGAGCACTGAAGCTTTCTTT.